A selection of T cell receptor beta chains follows, all from one sample in a study of post-analysis software for immune sequencing data. TCRdb re-called the PCR reads with MiXCR, one entry per CDR3 protein. The sample includes 400,000 to 500,000 distinct CDR3 sequences, approximately 39% of them seen just once. Sequenced input: blood. Every receptor here comes from a girl aged 2-15 years with multiple sclerosis. Each CDR3 is given with its conserved first and last residue. Fields, in order: J gene, V gene, CDR3 protein.

j_gene: TRBJ2-7; v_gene: TRBV9; CDR3aa: CASSGAGGQGLVEQYF
j_gene: TRBJ2-3; v_gene: TRBV12-3/TRBV12-4; CDR3aa: CASSLGQRTSTDTQYF
j_gene: TRBJ2-3; v_gene: TRBV29-1; CDR3aa: CSARTSGTDTQYF
j_gene: .; v_gene: TRBV27; CDR3aa: CASRQGAHEQYF
j_gene: TRBJ2-5; v_gene: TRBV7-8; CDR3aa: CASSFPVGEETQYF
j_gene: TRBJ1-1; v_gene: TRBV25-1; CDR3aa: CASSREGGTEAFF
j_gene: TRBJ2-1; v_gene: TRBV12-3/TRBV12-4; CDR3aa: CASTRGLGEQFF
j_gene: TRBJ1-5; v_gene: TRBV10-3; CDR3aa: CAISESKGEPQHF
j_gene: TRBJ1-1; v_gene: TRBV28; CDR3aa: CASILRAYGEGTEAFF
j_gene: TRBJ2-1; v_gene: TRBV4-3; CDR3aa: CASSQDNSHVPYNEQFF
j_gene: TRBJ2-3; v_gene: TRBV12-3/TRBV12-4; CDR3aa: CASSSTAGGFTDTQYF
j_gene: TRBJ2-5; v_gene: TRBV28; CDR3aa: CASSSPSTLISEETQYF
j_gene: TRBJ2-1; v_gene: TRBV5-1; CDR3aa: CASTLGVISYNEQFF
j_gene: .; v_gene: TRBV15; CDR3aa: CATSRDLTAISEQYF
j_gene: TRBJ2-1; v_gene: TRBV3-1; CDR3aa: CASSHRLAGGPFLYNEQFF
j_gene: TRBJ2-1; v_gene: TRBV6-5; CDR3aa: CASSTLQGNNEQFF
j_gene: TRBJ2-1; v_gene: TRBV9; CDR3aa: CASSVGFGGFLAHNEQFF
j_gene: TRBJ2-7; v_gene: TRBV20-1; CDR3aa: CSASSAGDFYEQYF
j_gene: TRBJ2-1; v_gene: TRBV19; CDR3aa: CASRDSGQGRHEQFF
j_gene: TRBJ1-2; v_gene: TRBV4-1; CDR3aa: CASSPTPGRTLTVNYGYTF
j_gene: TRBJ1-4; v_gene: TRBV3-1; CDR3aa: CASSQGTGGDGNEKLFF
j_gene: TRBJ1-4; v_gene: TRBV11-2; CDR3aa: CASSLDSDWRTNEKLFF
j_gene: TRBJ1-2; v_gene: TRBV7-2; CDR3aa: CASSGSGARYTF
j_gene: TRBJ2-5; v_gene: TRBV9; CDR3aa: CASSGSVGQETQYF
j_gene: TRBJ2-3; v_gene: TRBV4-1; CDR3aa: CASSQARGGIETDTQYF
j_gene: TRBJ2-7; v_gene: TRBV6-2/TRBV6-3; CDR3aa: CASSPRLEGEQYF
j_gene: TRBJ1-5; v_gene: TRBV4-3; CDR3aa: CASSQDRGWSNQPQHF
j_gene: TRBJ1-1; v_gene: TRBV5-1; CDR3aa: CASRVMDTEAFF
j_gene: TRBJ1-6; v_gene: TRBV7-9; CDR3aa: CASSLWGNSPLHF
j_gene: TRBJ2-3; v_gene: TRBV4-2; CDR3aa: CASSQDWAGVGDTQYF
j_gene: TRBJ2-7; v_gene: TRBV27; CDR3aa: CASKGGRVSYEQYF
j_gene: TRBJ2-3; v_gene: TRBV7-2; CDR3aa: CASSGRGFGTDTQYF
j_gene: TRBJ2-1; v_gene: TRBV4-1; CDR3aa: CASSQDGLYMINEQFF
j_gene: TRBJ2-7; v_gene: TRBV7-2; CDR3aa: CASSAPAQGPPYEQYF
j_gene: TRBJ2-3; v_gene: TRBV24-1; CDR3aa: CATSDFRADTQYF